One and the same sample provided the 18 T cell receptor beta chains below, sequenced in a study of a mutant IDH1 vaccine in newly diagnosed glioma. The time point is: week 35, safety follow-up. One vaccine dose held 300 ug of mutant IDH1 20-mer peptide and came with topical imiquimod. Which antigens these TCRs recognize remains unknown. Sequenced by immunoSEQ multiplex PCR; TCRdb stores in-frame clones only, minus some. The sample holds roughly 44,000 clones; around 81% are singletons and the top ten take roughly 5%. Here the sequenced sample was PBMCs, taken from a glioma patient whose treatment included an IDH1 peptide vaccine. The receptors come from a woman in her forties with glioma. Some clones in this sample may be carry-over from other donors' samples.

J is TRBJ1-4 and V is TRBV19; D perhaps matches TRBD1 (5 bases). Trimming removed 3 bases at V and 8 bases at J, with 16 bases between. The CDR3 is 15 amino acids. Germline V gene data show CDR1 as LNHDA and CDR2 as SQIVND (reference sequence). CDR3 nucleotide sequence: TGTGCCAGTAGTATCTCGGGGGTACGATCGGAAAAACTGTTTTTT. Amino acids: CASSISGVRSEKLFF.

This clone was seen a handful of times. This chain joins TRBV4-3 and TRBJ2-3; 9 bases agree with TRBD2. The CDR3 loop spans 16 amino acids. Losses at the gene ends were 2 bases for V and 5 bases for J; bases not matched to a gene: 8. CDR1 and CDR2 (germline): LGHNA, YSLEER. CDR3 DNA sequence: TGCGCCAGCAGCCAATGGCGCGGGGGGGCCGAAGATACGCAGTATTTT. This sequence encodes CASSQWRGGAEDTQYF.

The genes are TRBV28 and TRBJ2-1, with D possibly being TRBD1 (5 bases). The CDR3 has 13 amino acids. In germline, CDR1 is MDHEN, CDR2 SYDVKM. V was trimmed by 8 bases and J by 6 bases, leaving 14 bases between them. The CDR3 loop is CASQGVWINEQFF. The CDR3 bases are TGTGCCAGCCAAGGGGTCTGGATCAATGAGCAGTTCTTC. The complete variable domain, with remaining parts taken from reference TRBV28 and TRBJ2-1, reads DVKVTQSSRYLVKRTGEKVFLECVQDMDHENMFWYRQDPGLGLRLIYFSYDVKMKEKGDIPEGYSVSREKKERFSLILESASTNQTSMYLCASQGVWINEQFFGPGTRLTVL.

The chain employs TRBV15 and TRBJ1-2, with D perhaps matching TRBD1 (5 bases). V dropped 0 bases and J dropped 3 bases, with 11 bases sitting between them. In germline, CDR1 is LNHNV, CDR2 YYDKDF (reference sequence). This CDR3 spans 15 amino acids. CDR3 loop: CATSRDRVRDYGYTF. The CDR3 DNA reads TGTGCCACCAGCAGAGACAGGGTTCGTGACTATGGCTACACCTTC.

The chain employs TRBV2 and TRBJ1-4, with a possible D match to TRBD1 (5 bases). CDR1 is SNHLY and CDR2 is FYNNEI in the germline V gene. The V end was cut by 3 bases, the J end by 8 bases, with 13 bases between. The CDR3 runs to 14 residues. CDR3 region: CASSDQGRSEKLFF. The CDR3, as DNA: TGTGCCAGCAGTGATCAGGGTCGGTCGGAAAAACTGTTTTTT. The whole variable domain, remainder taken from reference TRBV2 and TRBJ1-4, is EPEVTQTPSHQVTQMGQEVILRCVPISNHLYFYWYRQILGQKVEFLVSFYNNEISEKSEIFDDQFSVERPDGSNFTLKIRSTKLEDSAMYFCASSDQGRSEKLFFGSGTQLSVL.

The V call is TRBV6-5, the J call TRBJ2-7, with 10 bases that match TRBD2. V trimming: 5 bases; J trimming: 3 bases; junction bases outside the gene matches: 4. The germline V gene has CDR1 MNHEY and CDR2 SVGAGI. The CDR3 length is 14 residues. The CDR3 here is CASSTSGTLYEQYF. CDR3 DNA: TGTGCCAGCAGTACTAGCGGGACGCTCTACGAGCAGTACTTC.

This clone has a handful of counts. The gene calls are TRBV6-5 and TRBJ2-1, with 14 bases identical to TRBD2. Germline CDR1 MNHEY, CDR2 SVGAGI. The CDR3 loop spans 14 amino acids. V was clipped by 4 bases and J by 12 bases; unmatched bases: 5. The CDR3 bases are TGTGCCAGCAGTTGGACTAGCGGGAGGCCGTTGCAGTTCTTC. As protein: CASSWTSGRPLQFF.

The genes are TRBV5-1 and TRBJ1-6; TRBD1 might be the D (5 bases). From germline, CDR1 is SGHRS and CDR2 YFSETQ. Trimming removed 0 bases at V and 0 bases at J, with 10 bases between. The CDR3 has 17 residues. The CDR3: CASSLEPGSSYNSPLHF. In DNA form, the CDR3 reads TGCGCCAGCAGCTTGGAGCCAGGGAGCTCCTATAATTCACCCCTCCACTTT.

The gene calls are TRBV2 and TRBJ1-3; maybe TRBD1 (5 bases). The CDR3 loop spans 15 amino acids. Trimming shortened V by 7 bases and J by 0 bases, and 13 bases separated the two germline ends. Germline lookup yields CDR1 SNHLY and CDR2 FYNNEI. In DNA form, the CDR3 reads TGTGCCAGCATCCCCCCGGGGGTCTCTGGAAACACCATATATTTT. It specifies CASIPPGVSGNTIYF. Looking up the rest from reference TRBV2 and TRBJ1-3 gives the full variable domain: EPEVTQTPSHQVTQMGQEVILRCVPISNHLYFYWYRQILGQKVEFLVSFYNNEISEKSEIFDDQFSVERPDGSNFTLKIRSTKLEDSAMYFCASIPPGVSGNTIYFGEGSWLTVV.

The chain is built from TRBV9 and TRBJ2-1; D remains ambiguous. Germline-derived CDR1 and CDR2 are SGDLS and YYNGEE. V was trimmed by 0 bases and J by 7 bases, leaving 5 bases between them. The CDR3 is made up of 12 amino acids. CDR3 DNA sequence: TGTGCCAGCAGCGTAGACACGAATGAGCAGTTCTTC. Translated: CASSVDTNEQFF. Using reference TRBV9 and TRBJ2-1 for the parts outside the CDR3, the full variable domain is DSGVTQTPKHLITATGQRVTLRCSPRSGDLSVYWYQQSLDQGLQFLIQYYNGEERAKGNILERFSAQQFPDLHSELNLSSLELGDSALYFCASSVDTNEQFFGPGTRLTVL.

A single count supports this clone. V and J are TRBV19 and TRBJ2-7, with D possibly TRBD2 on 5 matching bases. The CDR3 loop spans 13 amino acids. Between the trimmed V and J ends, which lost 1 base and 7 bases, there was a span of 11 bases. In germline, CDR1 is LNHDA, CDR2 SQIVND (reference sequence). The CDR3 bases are TGTGCCAGTAGTATAGGCGGACTGGAAGAGCAGTACTTC. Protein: CASSIGGLEEQYF.

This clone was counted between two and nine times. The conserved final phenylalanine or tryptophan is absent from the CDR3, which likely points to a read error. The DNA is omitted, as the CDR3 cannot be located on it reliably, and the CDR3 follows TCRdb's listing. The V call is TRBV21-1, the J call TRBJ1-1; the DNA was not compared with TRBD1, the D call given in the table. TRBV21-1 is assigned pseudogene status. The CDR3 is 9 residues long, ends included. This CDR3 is CASTPDRRR.

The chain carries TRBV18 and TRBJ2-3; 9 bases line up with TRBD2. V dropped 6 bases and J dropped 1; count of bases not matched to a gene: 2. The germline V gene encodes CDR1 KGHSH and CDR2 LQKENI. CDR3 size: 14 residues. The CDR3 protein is CASSRTSGTDTQYF. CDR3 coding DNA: TGTGCCAGCTCCAGGACTAGCGGCACAGATACGCAGTATTTT.

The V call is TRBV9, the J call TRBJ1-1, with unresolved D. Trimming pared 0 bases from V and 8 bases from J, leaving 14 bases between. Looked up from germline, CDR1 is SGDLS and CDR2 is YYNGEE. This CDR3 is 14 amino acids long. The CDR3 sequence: CASSVGRHSTEAFF. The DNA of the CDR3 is TGTGCCAGCAGCGTAGGAAGACACTCAACGGAAGCTTTCTTT. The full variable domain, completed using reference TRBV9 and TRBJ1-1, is DSGVTQTPKHLITATGQRVTLRCSPRSGDLSVYWYQQSLDQGLQFLIQYYNGEERAKGNILERFSAQQFPDLHSELNLSSLELGDSALYFCASSVGRHSTEAFFGQGTRLTVV.

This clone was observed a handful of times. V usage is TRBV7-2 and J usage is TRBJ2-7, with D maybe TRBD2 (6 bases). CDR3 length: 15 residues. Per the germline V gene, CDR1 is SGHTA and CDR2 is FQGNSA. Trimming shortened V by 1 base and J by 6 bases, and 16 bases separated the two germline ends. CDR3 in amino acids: CASSLVAGPEGEQYF. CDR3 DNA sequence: TGTGCCAGCAGCTTAGTAGCAGGGCCGGAGGGCGAGCAGTACTTC.

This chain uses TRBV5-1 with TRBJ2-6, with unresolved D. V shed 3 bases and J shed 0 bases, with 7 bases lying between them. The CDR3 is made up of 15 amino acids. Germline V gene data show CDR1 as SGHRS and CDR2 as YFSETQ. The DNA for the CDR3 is TGCGCCAGCAGCTCTATTAGCTCTGGGGCCAACGTCCTGACTTTC. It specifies CASSSISSGANVLTF.

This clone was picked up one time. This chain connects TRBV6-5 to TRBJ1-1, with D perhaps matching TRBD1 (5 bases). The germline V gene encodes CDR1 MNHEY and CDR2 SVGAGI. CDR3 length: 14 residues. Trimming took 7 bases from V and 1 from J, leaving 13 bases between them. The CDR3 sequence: CASNRGDKNTEAFF. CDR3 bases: TGTGCCAGCAACCGAGGGGATAAGAACACTGAAGCTTTCTTT.

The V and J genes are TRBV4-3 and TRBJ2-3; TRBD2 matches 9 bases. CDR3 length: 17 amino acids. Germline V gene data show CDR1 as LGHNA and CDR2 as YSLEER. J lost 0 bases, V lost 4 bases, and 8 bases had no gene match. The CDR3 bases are TGCGCCAGCAGCCCCTGGACTAGCGAGTGGAGCACAGATACGCAGTATTTT. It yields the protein CASSPWTSEWSTDTQYF.